This T cell receptor (beta chain) originates from a study of shared clonotypes between healthy human individuals. CDR1 and CDR2 (germline): GTSNPN, SVGIG (reference sequence). The CDR3 runs to 11 residues. V gave up 2 bases and J gave up 9 bases, with 5 bases separating them. Measured with immunoSEQ multiplex PCR; TCRdb has only the in-frame clones, and not every one. The sample has some 650,000 clones, 95% to 98% seen once. Material for sequencing was naive CD4+ T cells sorted from blood. Subset specified: CD45RA+ positively selected. This receptor was obtained from a woman in her 30s in good health. This rearrangement joins TRBV30 to TRBJ1-6; possible D gene TRBD1, 5 bases. In nucleotides, the CDR3 is TGTGCCTGGAGTCAGGGTTCACCCCTCCACTTT. Encoded protein: CAWSQGSPLHF.